The 20 T cell receptor beta chains reported below all come from one sample, sequenced in a study of human T cells and chemical hapten exposure. TCRdb reprocessed the RACE reads with MiXCR, giving one entry per CDR3 protein. The sample holds some 98,000 distinct CDR3 sequences, 11% seen once. Time point meaning: pre-sensitization, week 0. Described treatment: therapeutic diphenylcyclopropenone sensitization with weekly scalp DPC. The sequenced sample was whole blood, obtained in connection with sensitization to the hapten diphenylcyclopropenone (DPC). The receptors stem from an older woman with alopecia areata. Some clones in this sample may be carry-over from other donors' samples.

This clonotype was seen many times. The V call is TRBV13, the J call TRBJ2-7; no clear D. The V end was cut by 3 bases, the J end by 1 base, with 10 bases between. The CDR3 contains 14 residues. CDR1 and CDR2 (germline): PRHDT, FYEKMQ (reference sequence). CDR3 amino acids: CASSFLARSYEQYF. CDR3 DNA: TGTGCCAGCAGCTTCCTGGCCCGATCCTACGAGCAGTACTTC.

DNA for the CDR3: TGCGCCAGCAGCCAAGATCAGGGCAGGGGGTACGAGCAGTACTTC. Its translation is CASSQDQGRGYEQYF. The chain carries TRBV4-1 and TRBJ2-7; 7 bases map to TRBD1. The CDR3 has 15 amino acids. Looked up from germline, CDR1 is MGHRA and CDR2 is YSYEKL. V trimming: 0 bases; J trimming: 4 bases; junction bases outside the gene matches: 6.

This clonotype was counted between two and nine times. J is TRBJ2-7 and V is TRBV20-1, with TRBD2 matching over 9 bases. Trimming removed 8 bases from V and 7 bases from J; junction bases left unmatched: 12. The CDR3 extends over 13 amino acids. The germline CDR1 and CDR2 sequences are DFQATT and SNEGSKA (reference sequence). DNA of the CDR3: TGCAGTCTTAGCGGGGGTGGCGAACGGGAGCAGTACTTC. The encoded protein is CSLSGGGEREQYF.

This clonotype was recorded at least ten times. The chain is built from TRBV7-9 and TRBJ1-1; D remains unclear. Trimming took off 4 bases at V and 4 bases at J, with 13 bases between the two ends. The CDR3 has 14 residues. Germline loops: CDR1 SEHNR, CDR2 FQNEAQ (reference sequence). The DNA for the CDR3 is TGTGCCAGCAGCTCCCCCCTGACTCCCACTGAAGCTTTCTTT. Translating it yields CASSSPLTPTEAFF.

The sample holds a few counts of this clonotype. This CDR3 reads CASSSTTGIAYNEQFF. Written as DNA, the CDR3 is TGTGCCAGCTCAAGTACAACAGGAATTGCCTACAATGAGCAGTTCTTC. The chain carries TRBV18 and TRBJ2-1; possible D gene TRBD1, 5 bases. The germline CDR1 and CDR2 sequences are KGHSH and LQKENI. With 5 bases removed from V and 2 bases from J, the gap between germline ends came to 16 bases. CDR3 size: 16 residues.

This clonotype was observed a handful of times. The chain has TRBV20-1 and TRBJ1-6; TRBD1 matches at 7 bases. The length of the CDR3 is 18 residues. CDR1 is DFQATT and CDR2 is SNEGSKA in the germline V gene (reference sequence). Trimming cost V 5 bases and J 7 bases; bases outside gene matches: 20. CDR3 protein: CSAQRQGPQSTTNSPLHF. DNA of the CDR3: TGCAGTGCTCAAAGACAGGGTCCCCAGTCCACCACGAATTCACCCCTCCACTTT.

This clonotype was recorded at least ten times. This chain links TRBV4-2 with TRBJ1-3; a weak D match, TRBD1 (6 bases). The CDR3 has 17 amino acids. CDR1 is LGHNA, CDR2 YNFKEQ, per germline. V lost 0 bases to trimming and J lost 0 bases, with 12 bases between them. The CDR3 sequence: CASSQDPGQVSGNTIYF. CDR3 DNA sequence: TGTGCCAGCAGCCAAGATCCGGGACAAGTCTCTGGAAACACCATATATTTT.

The chain combines TRBV7-6 with TRBJ2-5, with D perhaps matching TRBD1 or TRBD2 (5 bases each). This CDR3 is built from 16 residues. The germline gives CDR1 SGHVS, CDR2 FNYEAQ. Trimming took off 5 bases at V and 5 bases at J, with 21 bases between the two ends. CDR3 nucleotide sequence: TGTGCCAGCAGCGGGGGTTTTGGGCTATTTAGCGAGACCCAGTACTTC. It is translated as CASSGGFGLFSETQYF.

The V and J genes are TRBV5-5 and TRBJ2-7; 14 bases align to TRBD2. This CDR3 spans 15 amino acids. Per the germline V gene, CDR1 is SGHKS and CDR2 is YYEKEE (reference sequence). V dropped 4 bases and J dropped 7; count of bases not matched to a gene: 7. Here the CDR3 reads CASSPGLAGGQEQYF. In nucleotides, the CDR3 is TGTGCCAGCAGCCCAGGACTAGCGGGGGGACAAGAGCAGTACTTC.

The rearrangement links TRBV12-3 or TRBV12-4 to TRBJ2-3; 9 nucleotides line up with TRBD1. The junction had 15 bases not matched to a gene; V was cut back by 6 bases and J by 11 bases. The CDR3 length is 15 residues. CDR3 bases: TGTGCCAGCAGAGCGGACAGGGGATCATTGAGTGGGCAGTATTTT. Protein sequence: CASRADRGSLSGQYF.

This clonotype occurred many times. The rearrangement links TRBV7-3 to TRBJ2-1, with D possibly matching TRBD1 (6 bases). The germline V gene has CDR1 SGHTA and CDR2 FQGTGA. The CDR3 loop spans 12 amino acids. Trimming cost V 4 bases and J 8 bases, with 9 bases left between them. This CDR3 is CASSSQGDEQFF. Here the CDR3 DNA reads TGTGCCAGCAGCTCACAGGGTGATGAGCAGTTCTTC.

As for this clonotype: It may be a read error: a sequence one base away is much more abundant. J is TRBJ2-7 and V is TRBV10-3; the D gene is possibly TRBD2 (6 bases). V lost 0 bases and J 4 bases, leaving 10 bases between the germline ends. Germline values: CDR1 ENHRY, CDR2 SYGVKD. The CDR3 length is 14 residues. CDR3 amino acids: CAISESPGEYEQYF. The CDR3 DNA reads TGTGCCATCAGTGAGTCGCCGGGGGAGTACGAGCAGTACTTC.

This clonotype was seen a few times. The chain combines TRBV6-6 with TRBJ2-1; no clear D gene. Between the trimmed V and J ends, which lost 6 bases and 0 bases, there was a span of 6 bases. The CDR3 runs 13 residues. Germline V gene sequence: CDR1 MNHNY, CDR2 SVGAGI (reference sequence). This chain's CDR3 is CASSAVSYNEQFF. The CDR3, as DNA: TGTGCCAGCAGCGCAGTCTCCTACAATGAGCAGTTCTTC.

This clonotype was seen only a few times. The chain has TRBV5-4 and TRBJ1-6; TRBD1 might be the D (6 bases). V dropped 4 bases and J dropped 6 bases, with 17 bases sitting between them. The CDR3 is 16 residues long. Per the germline V gene, CDR1 is SGHNT and CDR2 is YYREEE (reference sequence). The CDR3 loop is CASSVPAQGTNSPLHF. Here the CDR3 DNA reads TGTGCCAGCAGCGTACCCGCACAGGGTACTAATTCACCCCTCCACTTT.

This clonotype appeared a few times. The chain combines TRBV20-1 with TRBJ1-2; D is ambiguous. The V gene lost 8 bases and the J gene lost 4 bases, with 17 bases spanning the gap. The V gene's germline CDR1 is DFQATT and CDR2 SNEGSKA (reference sequence). This CDR3 spans 13 amino acids. This CDR3 is CSIPSDGSYGYTF. The CDR3 nucleotides are TGCAGTATCCCTTCAGACGGATCCTATGGCTACACCTTC.

This clonotype was observed many times. This chain links TRBV5-1 with TRBJ2-6; D gene ambiguous. The V end lost 1 base, the J end lost 0 bases, and 14 bases lay between the germline ends. Germline V gives CDR1 SGHRS, CDR2 YFSETQ. The CDR3 spans 18 residues. CDR3 coding DNA: TGCGCCAGCAGCTTGAAGCTTCCAATCCCCTCTGGGGCCAACGTCCTGACTTTC. This sequence encodes CASSLKLPIPSGANVLTF.

This clonotype was detected ten times or more. The V gene is TRBV6-5, the J gene TRBJ2-3; TRBD2 agrees at 8 bases. After removal of 4 bases from V and 5 bases from J, the junction contained 8 bases not matched to a gene. Germline V CDR1 and CDR2: MNHEY, SVGAGI. This CDR3 spans 15 amino acids. This chain's CDR3 is CASSFRGGEIDTQYF. CDR3 sequence (DNA): TGTGCCAGCAGTTTTCGGGGGGGCGAGATAGATACGCAGTATTTT.

This clonotype was counted many times. The chain has TRBV2 and TRBJ2-3; TRBD1 might be the D (6 bases). Looked up from germline, CDR1 is SNHLY and CDR2 is FYNNEI. With 4 bases removed from V and 0 bases from J, the gap between germline ends came to 11 bases. The CDR3 length is 15 residues. The CDR3 here is CASSGQAGSTDTQYF. The CDR3 nucleotides read TGTGCCAGCAGTGGACAGGCAGGTAGCACAGATACGCAGTATTTT.

This clonotype was counted at least ten times. The chain links TRBV2 to TRBJ2-3; 9 bases match TRBD2. CDR1 and CDR2 (germline): SNHLY, FYNNEI. The J segment lost 1 base and the V segment lost 11 bases, leaving 7 bases of the junction unmatched. The CDR3 loop spans 14 amino acids. CDR3 loop: CAGRRTSGTDTQYF. As DNA, the CDR3 is TGTGCCGGTAGAAGGACTAGCGGCACAGATACGCAGTATTTT.

This clonotype was observed a handful of times. The chain joins TRBV5-1 to TRBJ2-6, with 7 bases fitting TRBD1. This CDR3 is 17 amino acids long. CDR1 and CDR2 (germline): SGHRS, YFSETQ. With 3 bases clipped from V and 0 bases from J, the junction kept 6 bases outside the gene matches. The CDR3 nucleotides are TGCGCCAGCAGCTCCTCCGGACAGGCCTCTGGGGCCAACGTCCTGACTTTC. The encoded protein is CASSSSGQASGANVLTF.